Presented here are 17 T cell receptor beta chains from one specimen sequenced in a study of immune reconstitution after stem cell transplant in scleroderma. One entry per CDR3 protein, called by TCRdb with MiXCR from the RT-PCR reads. This sample has 1,500 to 2,000 distinct CDR3 sequences, with roughly an eighth found just once. This material was collected before or after autologous hematopoietic stem cell transplantation (not recorded which). The receptors originated from a female donor with systemic sclerosis.

The chain couples TRBV6-5 to TRBJ2-7, with D perhaps matching TRBD1 (5 bases). CDR1 is MNHEY and CDR2 is SVGAGI in the germline V gene. Trimming left V 0 bases short and J 5 bases short, with 14 bases between. This CDR3 has 15 residues. The CDR3 region has the DNA TGTGCCAGCAGTTACTCGAGGCAGGGCACGCACGAGCAGTACTTC. Its protein is CASSYSRQGTHEQYF.

Sample share makes this clonotype medium-sized. This chain joins TRBV7-2 and TRBJ2-3, with D possibly TRBD2 on 5 matching bases. This CDR3 is 13 amino acids long. Germline values: CDR1 SGHTA, CDR2 FQGNSA. V was clipped by 1 base and J by 5 bases, with 7 bases between them. CDR3 protein: CASSLVLGDTQYF. The CDR3 DNA is TGTGCCAGCAGCTTAGTACTAGGAGATACGCAGTATTTT.

By its share, this clonotype is medium-sized. The genes are TRBV20-1 and TRBJ1-1, with 10 nucleotides matching TRBD1. The CDR3 loop spans 14 amino acids. In germline, CDR1 is DFQATT, CDR2 SNEGSKA (reference sequence). The V and J ends lost 3 bases and 8 bases, in that order; junction bases with no gene match: 9. CDR3 coding DNA: TGCAGTGCTAGCCGGGGACAGGGGACGACCGAAGCTTTCTTT. Encoded protein: CSASRGQGTTEAFF.

This clonotype is termed large (0.1 to 1%). The chain joins TRBV6-1 to TRBJ2-7; D gene uncertain. The CDR3 contains 12 residues. CDR1 MNHNS and CDR2 SASEGT come from the germline V gene. V was cut by 8 bases and J by 3 bases, with 11 bases left in between. CDR3 coding DNA: TGTGCCAGCTTTAGATCGGTCTACGAGCAGTACTTC. Amino acids: CASFRSVYEQYF.

By its share, this clonotype is medium-sized. The chain couples TRBV5-6 to TRBJ1-1; 7 bases are a match to TRBD1. Germline trimming cut 4 bases from V and 1 base from J; bases unmatched to any gene: 7. The CDR3 has 15 amino acids. Germline CDR1 reads SGHDT; CDR2 reads YYEEEE. This chain's CDR3 is CASSALNRGNTEAFF. The CDR3 coding sequence is TGTGCCAGCAGCGCCTTAAACAGGGGGAACACTGAAGCTTTCTTT.

This clonotype was observed a handful of times. The V and J genes are TRBV13 and TRBJ2-3; 12 nucleotides agree with TRBD2. The V and J ends lost 2 bases and 6 bases, in that order; junction bases with no gene match: 6. Germline V gene lookup returns CDR1 PRHDT and CDR2 FYEKMQ (reference sequence). This CDR3 has 16 amino acids. CDR3 sequence reads: CASSLRASGGADTQYF. As DNA, the CDR3 is TGTGCCAGCAGCTTAAGGGCTAGCGGGGGGGCCGATACGCAGTATTTT.

The rearrangement uses TRBV7-6 and TRBJ2-7; unclear D gene. V dropped 1 base and J dropped 2 bases, with 12 bases sitting between them. Germline V gives CDR1 SGHVS, CDR2 FNYEAQ. The CDR3 consists of 15 residues. Here the CDR3 reads CASSLEATQTYEQYF. Here the CDR3 DNA reads TGTGCCAGCAGCTTAGAAGCGACTCAAACCTACGAGCAGTACTTC.

The chain couples TRBV6-5 to TRBJ2-1, with TRBD1 matching 9 bases. J gave up 7 bases and V 5 bases, and 9 bases lay outside the gene matches. The CDR3 has 15 amino acids. Germline loops: CDR1 MNHEY, CDR2 SVGAGI. CDR3 sequence: CASSPSGTGKNEQFF. CDR3 bases: TGTGCCAGCAGTCCCTCCGGGACAGGGAAGAATGAGCAGTTCTTC.

By share of the sample, this clonotype is medium-sized (0.01 to 0.1%). The rearrangement joins TRBV6-5 to TRBJ2-7; D is uncertain. The CDR3 runs to 11 residues. The ends were cut back, 9 bases at V and 6 bases at J, with 12 bases in the middle. The germline V gene encodes CDR1 MNHEY and CDR2 SVGAGI. The CDR3 spells CASETSLEQYF. The CDR3 nucleotides read TGTGCCAGTGAGACATCTCTCGAGCAGTACTTC.

This clonotype is deemed medium-sized. This chain links TRBV6-1 with TRBJ2-2, with TRBD1 identical over 7 bases. The CDR3 extends over 16 amino acids. Per germline, CDR1 MNHNS and CDR2 SASEGT. V lost 3 bases to trimming and J lost 3 bases; unmatched junction nucleotides: 7. This chain's CDR3 is CASSEGWDSHTGELFF. The CDR3 region has the DNA TGTGCCAGCAGTGAGGGTTGGGACAGCCACACCGGGGAGCTGTTTTTT.

This clonotype has a handful of counts. The chain employs TRBV20-1 and TRBJ2-3; 13 bases agree with TRBD2. Germline V gene sequence: CDR1 DFQATT, CDR2 SNEGSKA (reference sequence). With V trimmed by 0 bases and J by 5 bases, 5 bases remained unmatched. The CDR3 has 16 amino acids. The CDR3 sequence is CSARELAGGRQDTQYF. In DNA, the CDR3 is TGCAGTGCTAGAGAACTAGCGGGGGGGCGTCAAGATACGCAGTATTTT.

By sample share, this clonotype is medium-sized. The chain joins TRBV12-3 or TRBV12-4 to TRBJ1-5; D may be TRBD1 (5 bases). The CDR3 has 13 residues. Trimming cost V 5 bases and J 4 bases, with 9 bases left between them. Here the CDR3 reads CASSPQGNQPQHF. DNA of the CDR3: TGTGCCAGCAGTCCCCAGGGAAATCAGCCCCAGCATTTT.

This clonotype was detected a few times. The rearrangement joins TRBV20-1 to TRBJ2-3, with 10 bases fitting TRBD2. The V and J ends lost 7 bases and 6 bases, in that order; junction bases with no gene match: 7. This CDR3 has 13 amino acids. Germline V gene lookup returns CDR1 DFQATT and CDR2 SNEGSKA (reference sequence). The CDR3 protein is CSVPSGLADTQYF. In DNA, the CDR3 is TGCAGTGTTCCGTCGGGACTAGCGGATACGCAGTATTTT.

Only a few counts were recorded for this clonotype. The chain carries TRBV5-1 and TRBJ1-1; D gene ambiguous. CDR3 length: 14 amino acids. Looked up from germline, CDR1 is SGHRS and CDR2 is YFSETQ. Trimming cost V 4 bases and J 1 base, with 11 bases left between them. CDR3 nucleotides: TGCGCCAGCAGCCGCTCATCAGGGAACACTGAAGCTTTCTTT. This sequence encodes CASSRSSGNTEAFF.

This clonotype is classed as medium-sized. The chain combines TRBV4-1 with TRBJ1-2; possible D gene TRBD1, 5 bases. Trimming pared 1 base from V and 4 bases from J, leaving 7 bases between. The CDR3 has 13 amino acids. Germline CDR1 and CDR2: MGHRA and YSYEKL. CDR3 amino acids: CASSQGQGYGYTF. The CDR3 DNA sequence: TGCGCCAGCAGCCAAGGGCAGGGCTATGGCTACACCTTC.

Only a few counts were recorded for this clonotype. The CDR3: CASSPYTNTEAFF. DNA for the CDR3: TGTGCCAGCAGCCCCTATACGAACACTGAAGCTTTCTTT. The chain uses TRBV5-5 and TRBJ1-1; D is uncertain. Germline-derived CDR1 and CDR2 are SGHKS and YYEKEE (reference sequence). Trimming stripped 4 bases from V and 1 base from J, with 8 bases between. The CDR3 is made up of 13 amino acids.

The V call is TRBV5-1, the J call TRBJ2-5; D is perhaps TRBD1 or TRBD2 (5 bases each). In germline, CDR1 is SGHRS, CDR2 YFSETQ. Trimming removed 0 bases at V and 5 bases at J, with 11 bases between. This CDR3 spans 14 amino acids. The CDR3 bases are TGCGCCAGCAGCTTGGATGTAGGGGAGGAGACCCAGTACTTC. Amino acids: CASSLDVGEETQYF.